Listed below are T cell receptor beta chains from one sample, sequenced in a study of blood T cell repertoires in COVID-19. Clones were read by immunoSEQ multiplex PCR, and TCRdb kept only the in-frame ones, dropping some. The sample includes 80,000 to 100,000 clones, around 81% seen only once; the top ten take 8% to 9%. Sequencing used peripheral blood. The receptor set was obtained from a man between 45 and 60 years old who had recovered from COVID-19. Each CDR3 is given with its conserved first and last residue. The D gene is left open where the match is weak. Rows give clone size only sometimes, using once, few, many, or a class for an expanded clone.

D gene	V gene	clone size	J gene	CDR3 protein	CDR3 DNA
.	TRBV7-2	.	TRBJ2-2	CASSLVGAGSNGELFF	TGTGCCAGCAGCTTAGTTGGGGCGGGATCTAACGGGGAGCTGTTTTTT
TRBD2	TRBV28	.	TRBJ2-2	CASSLTASGGTGELFF	TGTGCCAGCAGTTTAACGGCTAGCGGGGGCACCGGGGAGCTGTTTTTT
TRBD1	TRBV10-3	.	TRBJ1-2	CAISGGQDTLYGYTF	TGTGCCATCAGTGGGGGACAGGATACTTTGTATGGCTACACCTTC
TRBD2	TRBV27	.	TRBJ2-5	CASSLISGREGRETQYF	TGTGCCAGCAGTTTAATCTCCGGGCGGGAGGGCCGGGAGACCCAGTACTTC
.	TRBV7-8	few	TRBJ1-2	CASSLDGGVLSGYTF	TGTGCCAGCAGCTTAGATGGGGGGGTACTCTCCGGCTACACCTTC
TRBD1	TRBV2	.	TRBJ2-2	CASRTGLLGTGELFF	TGTGCCAGCAGGACAGGGTTGCTGGGCACCGGGGAGCTGTTTTTT
.	TRBV18	once	TRBJ1-4	CASSRGGLGTFF	TGTGCCAGCTCCCGGGGGGGGCTTGGAACGTTTTTT
.	TRBV5-6	.	TRBJ2-3	CASSFNGGPTDTQYF	TGTGCCAGCAGCTTCAACGGGGGGCCCACAGATACGCAGTATTTT
TRBD1	TRBV3-1/TRBV3-2	medium-sized	TRBJ2-7	CASSQDGTGGPKQLEQYF	TGTGCCAGCAGCCAAGATGGGACAGGGGGACCCAAACAACTCGAGCAGTACTTC
.	TRBV4-1	.	TRBJ2-5	CASSRLEVETQYF	TGCGCCAGCAGCCGACTAGAAGTCGAGACCCAGTACTTC
TRBD1	TRBV5-1	.	TRBJ1-2	CASSFSPGGAYGYTF	TGCGCCAGCAGCTTTAGCCCAGGGGGCGCATATGGCTACACCTTC
.	TRBV5-8	.	TRBJ2-1	CASKPEGNEQFF	TGTGCCAGTAAACCTGAGGGAAATGAGCAGTTCTTC
.	TRBV7-8	.	TRBJ2-1	CASSQLGGRNNEQFF	TGTGCCAGCAGCCAGCTCGGCGGGCGAAACAATGAGCAGTTCTTC
TRBD1	TRBV20-1	.	TRBJ1-4	CSASRPAADRANEKLFF	TGCAGTGCTAGTCGACCCGCCGCGGACAGGGCTAATGAAAAACTGTTTTTT
.	TRBV15	medium-sized	TRBJ2-7	CATSVTGNNEQYF	TGTGCCACCAGCGTTACAGGGAACAACGAGCAGTACTTC
.	TRBV14	.	TRBJ2-5	CASSQGASGQETQYF	TGTGCCAGCAGCCAAGGGGCGAGCGGGCAAGAGACCCAGTACTTC
TRBD2	TRBV7-6	.	TRBJ2-2	CASTTGTSGSPNTGELFF	TGTGCCAGCACCACCGGGACTAGCGGGAGCCCGAACACCGGGGAGCTGTTTTTT
TRBD2	TRBV4-2	.	TRBJ2-6	CASSQDWAGLAGGTGANVLTF	TGTGCCAGCAGCCAAGATTGGGCCGGACTAGCGGGGGGGACTGGGGCCAACGTCCTGACTTTC
.	TRBV5-6	.	TRBJ1-5	CASTMGGDSSNQPQHF	TGTGCCAGCACCATGGGGGGGGACTCTAGCAATCAGCCCCAGCATTTT
.	TRBV6-6	.	TRBJ1-3	CASSYPRGGNANTIYF	TGTGCCAGCAGTTACCCGCGGGGTGGGAATGCAAACACCATATATTTT
TRBD1	TRBV7-2	.	TRBJ2-7	CASSLVGRQGAREQYF	TGTGCCAGCAGCTTAGTCGGTCGACAGGGGGCCCGGGAGCAGTACTTC
TRBD2	TRBV5-6	few	TRBJ2-1	CASSPSGEYNEQFF	TGTGCCAGCAGCCCGAGCGGGGAGTACAATGAGCAGTTCTTC
.	TRBV19	.	TRBJ1-1	CASSFSPGRGGTEAFF	TGTGCCAGTAGTTTCAGTCCGGGAAGAGGTGGCACTGAAGCTTTCTTT
TRBD2	TRBV13	.	TRBJ2-2	CASSLIGTSWAGELFF	TGTGCCAGCAGCTTAATAGGGACTAGCTGGGCCGGGGAGCTGTTTTTT
TRBD2	TRBV12-5	.	TRBJ2-7	CASGTSGTSYEQYF	TGTGCTAGTGGGACTAGCGGAACGTCCTACGAGCAGTACTTC
TRBD2	TRBV9	once	TRBJ2-3	CASSAAGGSTDTQYF	TGTGCCAGCAGCGCGGCGGGGGGAAGCACAGATACGCAGTATTTT
TRBD1	TRBV4-1	few	TRBJ1-2	CASSQGSGTGGSYGYTF	TGCGCCAGCAGCCAAGGGAGCGGTACAGGGGGTTCCTATGGCTACACCTTC
TRBD1	TRBV7-2	.	TRBJ2-7	CASSFPGTGFYEQYF	TGTGCCAGCAGCTTTCCCGGGACAGGGTTCTACGAGCAGTACTTC
TRBD1	TRBV7-8	.	TRBJ1-1	CASSPGGNTEAFF	TGTGCCAGCAGCCCAGGGGGGAACACTGAAGCTTTCTTT